This T cell receptor beta chain was recovered during a study of CD8 T cells in ankylosing spondylitis. Study-level findings and limits: Reportedly, significant enrichment of disease-linked clones occurred in matched ankylosing spondylitis synovial fluid. Peripheral blood samples showed relatively rare disease-linked clones, and these clones were CD8+. In ankylosing spondylitis blood, a motif of roughly eight highly homologous TCR beta variants appeared characteristic.

The ends were cut back, 5 bases at V and 4 bases at J, with 9 bases in the middle. Germline CDR1 SNHLY, CDR2 FYNNEI. The CDR3 covers 12 residues. TCRdb independently ran MiXCR on the 5' RACE reads; one entry per CDR3 protein. The repertoire holds 100,000 to 150,000 distinct CDR3 sequences, with roughly an eighth as singletons. This clonotype was detected ten times or more. The antigen remains undetermined. The chain couples TRBV2 to TRBJ2-7, with D uncertain. The receptor was derived from a female donor with ankylosing spondylitis or in good health (not recorded which). What was sequenced was blood, either unsorted or a sorted T cell fraction (not recorded which). CDR3 protein: CASSRPPYEQYF. The DNA of the CDR3 is TGTGCCAGCAGTCGACCCCCTTACGAGCAGTACTTC.